Each of the 14 T cell receptor beta chains below was sequenced from the same sample in a study of blood T cell repertoires in COVID-19 (dated by TCRdb to 2020 to 2021). The library was built by means of the immunoSEQ multiplex PCR assay. In TCRdb, the immuneACCESS table is reduced to in-frame sequences with V and J assigned. These tables do not hold every clone; where another copy was compared, an unresolved V gene accounts for under half, and the others remain unexplained. For this sample there are fewer than 90,000 clones; 75% to 80% appear just once. The ten biggest clones cover 6.3% of the sample. Sample: peripheral blood. Receptors originate from a man aged 70-80 years with COVID-19, enrolled during active disease.

This chain connects TRBV6-6 to TRBJ1-4, with unresolved D. Germline values: CDR1 MNHNY, CDR2 SVGAGI (reference sequence). Trimming took off 6 bases at V and 8 bases at J, with 7 bases between the two ends. The CDR3 is 11 amino acids. The CDR3 nucleotides are TGTGCCAGCAGGGTTGAGGAAAAACTGTTTTTT. Its protein product is CASRVEEKLFF.

CDR3 in DNA: TGTGCCAGCAGCAAAGCGGAGTGGCTGGGACTAGCGGGAGGCAGGGATACGCAGTATTTT. Its translation: CASSKAEWLGLAGGRDTQYF. The rearrangement uses TRBV21-1 and TRBJ2-3; TRBD2 was called by the table and not checked on the DNA. TRBV21-1 is reported as a pseudogene. The CDR3 has 20 amino acids.

This sequence joins TRBV7-3 and TRBJ2-1; D gene unclear. From germline, CDR1 is SGHTA and CDR2 FQGTGA. Trimming stripped 2 bases from V and 0 bases from J, with 8 bases between. This CDR3 is 15 amino acids long. CDR3 region: CASSLLPSSYNEQFF. DNA for the CDR3: TGTGCCAGCAGCTTATTGCCCAGCTCCTACAATGAGCAGTTCTTC.

The V and J genes are TRBV7-9 and TRBJ2-5; 7 bases are shared with TRBD1. With 5 bases clipped from V and 2 bases from J, the junction kept 14 bases outside the gene matches. There are 17 residues in the CDR3. Germline CDR1 and CDR2: SEHNR and FQNEAQ (reference sequence). Here the CDR3 reads CASSPTGEEGEQETQYF. The CDR3 bases are TGTGCCAGCAGCCCCACAGGGGAAGAGGGGGAACAAGAGACCCAGTACTTC.

The chain uses TRBV15 and TRBJ2-7, with D unresolved. Germline lookup yields CDR1 LNHNV and CDR2 YYDKDF (reference sequence). CDR3 length equals 14 residues. Trimming removed 1 base from V and 4 bases from J, with 11 bases in between. CDR3 amino acids: CATSRARGGYEQYF. CDR3 DNA: TGTGCCACCAGCAGAGCTCGCGGTGGGTACGAGCAGTACTTC.

V usage is TRBV5-4 and J usage is TRBJ1-6; D gene ambiguous. CDR1 and CDR2 (germline): SGHNT, YYREEE (reference sequence). Trimming shortened V by 1 base and J by 6 bases, and 8 bases separated the two germline ends. This CDR3 comprises 14 residues. The CDR3 nucleotides read TGTGCCAGCAGCTTGAGTACAGTTAATTCACCCCTCCACTTT. Translation: CASSLSTVNSPLHF.

This clone was counted a few times. This sequence joins TRBV5-4 and TRBJ2-7; a possible D gene is TRBD2 (6 bases). Germline V CDR1 and CDR2: SGHNT, YYREEE (reference sequence). V lost 0 bases and J lost 4, with 14 bases in between. The CDR3 length is 15 residues. This chain's CDR3 is CASSLGASDLYEQYF. The CDR3 DNA reads as TGTGCCAGCAGCTTGGGTGCTAGCGACCTATACGAGCAGTACTTC.

V and J are TRBV7-2 and TRBJ1-3; TRBD1 aligns across 9 bases. The CDR3 has 16 amino acids. The junction had 8 bases not matched to a gene; V was cut back by 4 bases and J by 4 bases. Germline lookup yields CDR1 SGHTA and CDR2 FQGNSA. CDR3 protein: CASSSQPGQGGNTIYF. The CDR3, as DNA: TGTGCCAGCAGCTCCCAACCGGGACAGGGAGGAAACACCATATATTTT.

With respect to this clone: The same CDR3 arises from other DNA sequences in this sample as well. The J gene is TRBJ2-5, the V gene TRBV7-2; TRBD1 aligns across 8 bases. This CDR3 is built from 14 residues. Germline values: CDR1 SGHTA, CDR2 FQGNSA. V lost 5 bases to trimming and J lost 2 bases; unmatched junction nucleotides: 4. The CDR3 here is CASSPGDRQETQYF. Written as DNA, the CDR3 is TGTGCCAGCAGCCCAGGGGACAGGCAAGAGACCCAGTACTTC.

Of note for this clone: Sequence at one end of the junction differs from germline and may be a read error. V usage is TRBV12-3 or TRBV12-4 and J usage is TRBJ1-4, with 9 nucleotides matching TRBD1. The CDR3 consists of 11 residues. In DNA form, the CDR3 reads TGTGCCAGCAGTTTAGGGGGGGACAGGGTTTTT. This gives the protein CASSLGGDRVF.

V usage is TRBV2 and J usage is TRBJ1-6; 9 bases agree with TRBD1. The CDR3 sequence is 13 residues long. The ends lost 7 bases at V and 10 bases at J; junction bases unmatched: 5. Germline lookup yields CDR1 SNHLY and CDR2 FYNNEI. The CDR3 DNA sequence: TGTGCCAGCAAAGACAGGGGGTTATCACCCCTCCACTTT. Amino acid sequence: CASKDRGLSPLHF.

This chain links TRBV28 with TRBJ1-4; tentatively, D is TRBD1 (6 bases). The CDR3 contains 14 residues. V shed 5 bases and J shed 8 bases, with 15 bases lying between them. Germline loops: CDR1 MDHEN, CDR2 SYDVKM. CDR3 nucleotide sequence: TGTGCCAGCAGTCGCAGGGGATTGAGAGAAAAACTGTTTTTT. This translates into CASSRRGLREKLFF.

V and J are TRBV7-9 and TRBJ1-4; TRBD1 aligns across 7 bases. CDR1 and CDR2 from the germline V gene are SEHNR and FQNEAQ (reference sequence). The CDR3 length is 14 residues. J gave up 8 bases and V 1 base, and 4 bases lay outside the gene matches. In DNA form, the CDR3 reads TGTGCCAGCAGCTTAGAAGGGGGCCGCGAAAAACTGTTTTTT. Amino acid sequence: CASSLEGGREKLFF.

V gene TRBV6-5 combines with J gene TRBJ2-1; 11 bases map to TRBD2. The CDR3 is made up of 15 amino acids. The V gene end was trimmed by 5 bases and the J gene end by 11 bases; junction bases not matched to a gene: 11. The germline gives CDR1 MNHEY, CDR2 SVGAGI. CDR3 in DNA: TGTGCCAGCAGTCACGAAATAACTAGCGGGAGTCAGCAGTTCTTC. Its translation is CASSHEITSGSQQFF.